This TCR beta chain was profiled in a study of cytomegalovirus exposure and HLA in healthy donors. General observations from the study: A later analysis by the authors found several of the most significant clusters apparently linked to common viral pathogens. In a later analysis, TCR beta V- and J-gene trimming showed a link to a missense DCLRE1C variant.

Donors consisted of healthy bone marrow donors. The PCR employed 60 Vbeta primers together with 13 Jbeta primers. The method was immunoSEQ multiplex PCR; TCRdb's version includes in-frame clones alone and lacks a portion of them. In the table there are 65,000 or so clones, 60% to 80% of which are singletons. This clone was counted between two and nine times. As yet, its antigen is unknown. Material: PBMCs. The receptor was derived from a man aged 30 to 45 in good health and CMV-seronegative.

DNA of the CDR3: TGTGCCAGCAGCTTCCGGGACTCCCACACCGGGGAGCTGTTTTTT. Its protein product is CASSFRDSHTGELFF. The chain recombines TRBV5-4 with TRBJ2-2; weak D call: TRBD2 (6 bases). Germline loops: CDR1 SGHNT, CDR2 YYREEE (reference sequence). V was cut by 2 bases and J by 3 bases, with 11 bases left in between. CDR3 length: 15 residues.